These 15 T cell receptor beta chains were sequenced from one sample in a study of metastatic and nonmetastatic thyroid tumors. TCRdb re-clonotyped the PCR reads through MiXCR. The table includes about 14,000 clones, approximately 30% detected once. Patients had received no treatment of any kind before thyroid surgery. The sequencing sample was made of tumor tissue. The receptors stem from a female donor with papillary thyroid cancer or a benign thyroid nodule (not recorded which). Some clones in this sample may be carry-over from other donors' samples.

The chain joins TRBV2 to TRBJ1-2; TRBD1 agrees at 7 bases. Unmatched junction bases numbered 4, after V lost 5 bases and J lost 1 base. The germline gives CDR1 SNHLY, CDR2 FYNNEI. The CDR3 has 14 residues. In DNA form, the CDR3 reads TGTGCCAGCAGTCGGGACAGCTTTAACTATGGCTACACCTTC. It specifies CASSRDSFNYGYTF.

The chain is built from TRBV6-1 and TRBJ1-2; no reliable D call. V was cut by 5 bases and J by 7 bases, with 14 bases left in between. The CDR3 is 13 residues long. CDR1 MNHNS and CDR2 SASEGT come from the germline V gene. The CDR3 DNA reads TGTGCCAGCAGTCCGGACTGGTTCGGTGGCTACACCTTC. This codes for CASSPDWFGGYTF.

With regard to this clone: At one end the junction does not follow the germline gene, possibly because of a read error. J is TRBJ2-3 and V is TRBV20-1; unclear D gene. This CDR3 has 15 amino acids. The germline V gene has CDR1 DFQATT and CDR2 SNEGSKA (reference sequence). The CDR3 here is CSARSSLLLTYTQYF. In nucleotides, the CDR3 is TGCAGTGCTAGATCTTCGTTACTTCTCACATATACGCAGTATTTT.

The CDR3 DNA sequence: TGTGCCAGCAGTACAGGGATAGGGTTCTATGGCTACACCTTC. This codes for CASSTGIGFYGYTF. This sequence joins TRBV6-1 and TRBJ1-2, with D perhaps matching TRBD1 (6 bases). V was cut by 5 bases and J by 4 bases, with 14 bases left in between. This CDR3 has 14 residues. The germline V gene encodes CDR1 MNHNS and CDR2 SASEGT.

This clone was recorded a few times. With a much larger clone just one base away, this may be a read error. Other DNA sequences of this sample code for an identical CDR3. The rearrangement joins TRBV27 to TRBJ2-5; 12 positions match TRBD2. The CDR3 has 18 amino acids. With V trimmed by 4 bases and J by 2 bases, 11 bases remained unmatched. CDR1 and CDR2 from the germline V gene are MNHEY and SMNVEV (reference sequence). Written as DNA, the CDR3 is TGTGCCAGCAGTTCCGGGCTAGCGGGAGGGCCTGGACAAGAGACCCAGTACTTC. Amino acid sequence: CASSSGLAGGPGQETQYF.

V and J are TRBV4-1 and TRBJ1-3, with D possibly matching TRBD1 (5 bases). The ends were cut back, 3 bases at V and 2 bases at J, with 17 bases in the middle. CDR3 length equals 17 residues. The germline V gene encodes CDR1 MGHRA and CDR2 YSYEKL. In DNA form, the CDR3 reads TGCGCCAGCAGCCATGAGTACCAGGGCTCCACTGGAAACACCATATATTTT. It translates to CASSHEYQGSTGNTIYF.

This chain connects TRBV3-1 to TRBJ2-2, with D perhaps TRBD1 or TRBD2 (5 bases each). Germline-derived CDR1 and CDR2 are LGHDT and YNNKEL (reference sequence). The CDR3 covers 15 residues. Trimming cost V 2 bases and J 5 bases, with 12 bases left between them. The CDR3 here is CASSQWAGSTGELFF. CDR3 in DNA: TGTGCCAGCAGCCAATGGGCAGGGAGTACCGGGGAGCTGTTTTTT.

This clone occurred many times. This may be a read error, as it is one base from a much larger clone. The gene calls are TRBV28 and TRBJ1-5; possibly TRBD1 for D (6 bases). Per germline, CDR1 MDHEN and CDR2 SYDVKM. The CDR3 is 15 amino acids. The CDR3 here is CACSPPTGYNQPQHF. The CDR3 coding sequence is TGTGCCTGCAGTCCCCCGACAGGCTACAATCAGCCCCAGCATTTT. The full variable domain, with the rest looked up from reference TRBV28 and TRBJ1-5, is DVKVTQSSRYLVKRTGEKVFLECVQDMDHENMFWYRQDPGLGLRLIYFSYDVKMKEKGDIPEGYSVSREKKERFSLILESASTNQTSMYLCACSPPTGYNQPQHFGDGTRLSIL.

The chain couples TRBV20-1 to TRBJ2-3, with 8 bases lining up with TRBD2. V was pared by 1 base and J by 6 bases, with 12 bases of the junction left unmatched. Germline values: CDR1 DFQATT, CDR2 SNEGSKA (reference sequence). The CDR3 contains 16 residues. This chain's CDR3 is CSARGGAGANSDTQYF. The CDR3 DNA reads TGCAGTGCTAGAGGTGGAGCGGGAGCCAACTCGGATACGCAGTATTTT.

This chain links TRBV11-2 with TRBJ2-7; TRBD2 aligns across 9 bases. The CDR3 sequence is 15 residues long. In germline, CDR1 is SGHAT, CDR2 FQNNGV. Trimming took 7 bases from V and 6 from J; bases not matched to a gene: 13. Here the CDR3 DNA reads TGTGCCAGCACCCCCGCAACGATAGCGGGAGTCGAGCAGTACTTC. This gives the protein CASTPATIAGVEQYF.

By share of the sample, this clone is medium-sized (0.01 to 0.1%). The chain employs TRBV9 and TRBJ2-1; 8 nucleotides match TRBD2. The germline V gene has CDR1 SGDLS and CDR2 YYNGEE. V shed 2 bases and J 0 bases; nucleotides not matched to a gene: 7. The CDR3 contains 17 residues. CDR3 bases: TGTGCCAGCAGCGTTTCGGTAGCGGGGAGCTCCTACAATGAGCAGTTCTTC. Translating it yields CASSVSVAGSSYNEQFF.

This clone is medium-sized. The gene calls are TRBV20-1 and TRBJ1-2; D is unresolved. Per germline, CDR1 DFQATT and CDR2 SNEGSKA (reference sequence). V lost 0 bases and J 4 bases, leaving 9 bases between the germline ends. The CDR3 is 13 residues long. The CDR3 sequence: CSARDSSSYGYTF. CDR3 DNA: TGCAGTGCTAGAGATTCAAGTTCCTATGGCTACACCTTC.

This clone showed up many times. The CDR3: CASWGDFGNTEAFF. CDR3 nucleotide sequence: TGTGCCAGCTGGGGGGATTTCGGGAACACTGAAGCTTTCTTT. The chain couples TRBV6-1 to TRBJ1-1, with D maybe TRBD1 (5 bases). With 8 bases removed from V and 1 base from J, the gap between germline ends came to 14 bases. The CDR3 is 14 amino acids. Germline CDR1 is MNHNS and CDR2 is SASEGT.

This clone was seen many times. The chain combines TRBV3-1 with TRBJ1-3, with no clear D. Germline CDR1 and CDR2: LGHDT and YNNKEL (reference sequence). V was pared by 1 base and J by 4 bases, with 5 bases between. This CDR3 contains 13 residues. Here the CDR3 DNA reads TGTGCCAGCAGCCAAGTTGAGGGAAACACCATATATTTT. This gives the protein CASSQVEGNTIYF.

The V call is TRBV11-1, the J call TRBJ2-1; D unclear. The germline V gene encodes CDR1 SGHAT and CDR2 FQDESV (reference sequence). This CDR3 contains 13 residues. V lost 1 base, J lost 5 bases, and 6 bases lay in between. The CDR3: CASSLVPNNEQFF. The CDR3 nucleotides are TGTGCCAGCAGCTTAGTTCCGAACAATGAGCAGTTCTTC.